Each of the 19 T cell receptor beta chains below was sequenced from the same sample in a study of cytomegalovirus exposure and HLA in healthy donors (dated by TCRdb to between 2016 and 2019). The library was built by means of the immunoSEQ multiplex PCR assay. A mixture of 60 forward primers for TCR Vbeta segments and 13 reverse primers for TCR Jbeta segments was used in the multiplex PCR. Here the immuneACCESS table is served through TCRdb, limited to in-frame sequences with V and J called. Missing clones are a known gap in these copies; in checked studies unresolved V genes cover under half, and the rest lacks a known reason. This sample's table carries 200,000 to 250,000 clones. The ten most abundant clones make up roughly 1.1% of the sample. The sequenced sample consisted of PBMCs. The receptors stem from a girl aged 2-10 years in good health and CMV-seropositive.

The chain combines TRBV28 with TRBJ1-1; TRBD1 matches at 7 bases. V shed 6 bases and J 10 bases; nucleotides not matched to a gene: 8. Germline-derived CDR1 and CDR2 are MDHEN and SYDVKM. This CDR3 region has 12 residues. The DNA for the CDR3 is TGTGCCAGCAGGACACAGGGGTTGCGAGCTTTCTTT. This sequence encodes CASRTQGLRAFF.

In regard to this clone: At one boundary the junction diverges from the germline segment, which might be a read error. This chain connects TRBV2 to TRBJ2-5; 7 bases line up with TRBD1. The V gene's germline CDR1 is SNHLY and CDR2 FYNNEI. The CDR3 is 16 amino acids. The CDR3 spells CASRGDSGPSQKTQYF. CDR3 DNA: TGTGCCAGCAGGGGGGACAGCGGACCGTCCCAAAAGACCCAGTACTTC.

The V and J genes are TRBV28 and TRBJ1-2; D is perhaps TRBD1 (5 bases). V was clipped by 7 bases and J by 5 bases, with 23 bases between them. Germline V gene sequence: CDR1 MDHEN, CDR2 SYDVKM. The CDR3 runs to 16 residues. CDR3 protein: CASTTPLIRVAYGYTF. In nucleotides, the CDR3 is TGTGCCAGCACCACCCCTCTCATCAGGGTGGCGTATGGCTACACCTTC.

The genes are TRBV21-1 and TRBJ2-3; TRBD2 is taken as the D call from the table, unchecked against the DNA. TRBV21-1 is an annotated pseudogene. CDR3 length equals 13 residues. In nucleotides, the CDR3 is TGTGCCAGCAGCAAAGAGGAGACAGATACGCAGTATTTT. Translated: CASSKEETDTQYF.

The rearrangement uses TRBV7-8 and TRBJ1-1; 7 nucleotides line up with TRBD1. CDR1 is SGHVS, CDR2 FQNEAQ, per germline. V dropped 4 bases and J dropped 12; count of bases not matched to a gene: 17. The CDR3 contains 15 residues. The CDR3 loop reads CASSSTTGYAFQTFF. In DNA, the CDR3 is TGTGCCAGCAGCTCGACGACAGGGTACGCCTTCCAGACTTTCTTT.

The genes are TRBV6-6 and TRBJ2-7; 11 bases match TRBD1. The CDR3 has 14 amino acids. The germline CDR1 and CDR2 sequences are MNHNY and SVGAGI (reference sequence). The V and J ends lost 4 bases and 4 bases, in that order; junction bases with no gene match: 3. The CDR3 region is CASSSRDRGYEQYF. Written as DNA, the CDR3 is TGTGCCAGCAGTTCCCGGGACAGGGGGTACGAGCAGTACTTC.

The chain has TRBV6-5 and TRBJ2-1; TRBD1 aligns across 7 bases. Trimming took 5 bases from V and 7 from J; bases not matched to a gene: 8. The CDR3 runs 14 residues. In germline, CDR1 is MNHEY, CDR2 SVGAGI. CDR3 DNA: TGTGCCAGCAGTGAACGGGGACAGTGGAATGAGCAGTTCTTC. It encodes CASSERGQWNEQFF.

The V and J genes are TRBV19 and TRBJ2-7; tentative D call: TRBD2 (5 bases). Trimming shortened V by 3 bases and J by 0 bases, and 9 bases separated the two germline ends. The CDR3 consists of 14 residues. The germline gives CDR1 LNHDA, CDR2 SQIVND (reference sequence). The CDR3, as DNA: TGTGCCAGTAGTATTGGGAGACCCTCCTACGAGCAGTACTTC. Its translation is CASSIGRPSYEQYF.

The CDR3 DNA reads as TGTGCCAGCAGCTTAAGGGGGGGACTAGGTCATCCAGATACGCAGTATTTT. It codes for CASSLRGGLGHPDTQYF. V usage is TRBV7-6 and J usage is TRBJ2-3, with 8 bases matching TRBD2. Germline CDR1 reads SGHVS; CDR2 reads FNYEAQ. The CDR3 loop spans 17 amino acids. Trimming removed 2 bases from V and 4 bases from J; junction bases left unmatched: 11. Complete variable domain (other parts from reference TRBV7-6 and TRBJ2-3): GAGVSQSPRYKVTKRGQDVALRCDPISGHVSLYWYRQALGQGPEFLTYFNYEAQQDKSGLPNDRFSAERPEGSISTLTIQRTEQRDSAMYRCASSLRGGLGHPDTQYFGPGTRLTVL.

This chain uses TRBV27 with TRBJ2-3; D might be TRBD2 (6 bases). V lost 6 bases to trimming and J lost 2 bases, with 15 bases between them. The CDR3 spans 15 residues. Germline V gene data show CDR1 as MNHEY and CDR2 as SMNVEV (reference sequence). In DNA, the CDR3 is TGTGCCAGCAGCAAATCGACTAGTTACACAGATACGCAGTATTTT. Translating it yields CASSKSTSYTDTQYF.

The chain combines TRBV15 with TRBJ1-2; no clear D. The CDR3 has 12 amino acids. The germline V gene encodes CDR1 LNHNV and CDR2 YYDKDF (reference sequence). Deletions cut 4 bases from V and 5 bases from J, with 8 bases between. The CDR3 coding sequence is TGTGCCACCAGCACACTAGGGTATGGCTACACCTTC. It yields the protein CATSTLGYGYTF.

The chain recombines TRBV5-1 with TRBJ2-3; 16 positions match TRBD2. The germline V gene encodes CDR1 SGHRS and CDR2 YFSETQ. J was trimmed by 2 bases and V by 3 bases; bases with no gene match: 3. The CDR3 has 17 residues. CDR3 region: CASSWGLAGGPTDTQYF. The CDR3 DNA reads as TGCGCCAGCAGCTGGGGACTAGCGGGAGGGCCCACAGATACGCAGTATTTT. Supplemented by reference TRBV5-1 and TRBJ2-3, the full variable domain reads KAGVTQTPRYLIKTRGQQVTLSCSPISGHRSVSWYQQTPGQGLQFLFEYFSETQRNKGNFPGRFSGRQFSNSRSEMNVSTLELGDSALYLCASSWGLAGGPTDTQYFGPGTRLTVL.

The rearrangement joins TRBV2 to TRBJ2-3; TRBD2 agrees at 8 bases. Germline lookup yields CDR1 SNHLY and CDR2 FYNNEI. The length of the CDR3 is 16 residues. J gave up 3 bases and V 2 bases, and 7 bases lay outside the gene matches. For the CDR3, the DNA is TGTGCCAGCAGTGAAATCCCCGGCGGGAGGACAGATACGCAGTATTTT. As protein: CASSEIPGGRTDTQYF.

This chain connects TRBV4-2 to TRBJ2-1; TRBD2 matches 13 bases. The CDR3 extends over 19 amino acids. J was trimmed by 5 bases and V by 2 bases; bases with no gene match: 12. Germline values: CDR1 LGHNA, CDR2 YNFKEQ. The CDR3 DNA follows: TGTGCCAGCAGCCAAAGATGGACAGAACTAGCGGGAGGGAACAATGAGCAGTTCTTC. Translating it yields CASSQRWTELAGGNNEQFF.

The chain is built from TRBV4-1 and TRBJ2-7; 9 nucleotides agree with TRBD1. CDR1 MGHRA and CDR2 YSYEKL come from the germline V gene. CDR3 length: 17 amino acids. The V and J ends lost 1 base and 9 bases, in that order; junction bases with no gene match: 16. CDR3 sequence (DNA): TGCGCCAGCAGCCAAGCCTTCTTGGGACAGGGACACTTGGGGCAGTACTTC. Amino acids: CASSQAFLGQGHLGQYF.

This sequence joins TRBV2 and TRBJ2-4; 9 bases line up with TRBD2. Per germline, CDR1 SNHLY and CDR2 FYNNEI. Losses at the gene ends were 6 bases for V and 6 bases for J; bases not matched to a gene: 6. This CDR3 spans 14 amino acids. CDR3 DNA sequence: TGTGCCAGCAGAATAGCGGGAGAGGGAAACATTCAGTACTTC. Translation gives CASRIAGEGNIQYF.

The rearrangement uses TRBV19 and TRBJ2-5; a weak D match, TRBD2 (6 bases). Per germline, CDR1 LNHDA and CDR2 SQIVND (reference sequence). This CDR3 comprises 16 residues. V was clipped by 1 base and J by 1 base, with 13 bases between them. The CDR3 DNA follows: TGTGCCAGTAGTATAGCCGGGCGGGGTCCCCAAGAGACCCAGTACTTC. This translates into CASSIAGRGPQETQYF.

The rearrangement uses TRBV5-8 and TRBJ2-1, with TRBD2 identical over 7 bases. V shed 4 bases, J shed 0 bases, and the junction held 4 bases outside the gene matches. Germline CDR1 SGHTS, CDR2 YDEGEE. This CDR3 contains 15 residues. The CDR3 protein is CASSPGLSSYNEQFF. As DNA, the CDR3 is TGTGCCAGCAGCCCGGGACTAAGCTCCTACAATGAGCAGTTCTTC.

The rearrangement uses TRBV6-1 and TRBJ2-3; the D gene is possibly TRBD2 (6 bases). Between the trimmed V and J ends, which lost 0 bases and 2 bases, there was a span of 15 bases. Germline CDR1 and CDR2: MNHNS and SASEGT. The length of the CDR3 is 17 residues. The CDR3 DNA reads TGTGCCAGCAGTGAAGCGAGGGAACGGGAGCCCACAGATACGCAGTATTTT. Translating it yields CASSEAREREPTDTQYF.